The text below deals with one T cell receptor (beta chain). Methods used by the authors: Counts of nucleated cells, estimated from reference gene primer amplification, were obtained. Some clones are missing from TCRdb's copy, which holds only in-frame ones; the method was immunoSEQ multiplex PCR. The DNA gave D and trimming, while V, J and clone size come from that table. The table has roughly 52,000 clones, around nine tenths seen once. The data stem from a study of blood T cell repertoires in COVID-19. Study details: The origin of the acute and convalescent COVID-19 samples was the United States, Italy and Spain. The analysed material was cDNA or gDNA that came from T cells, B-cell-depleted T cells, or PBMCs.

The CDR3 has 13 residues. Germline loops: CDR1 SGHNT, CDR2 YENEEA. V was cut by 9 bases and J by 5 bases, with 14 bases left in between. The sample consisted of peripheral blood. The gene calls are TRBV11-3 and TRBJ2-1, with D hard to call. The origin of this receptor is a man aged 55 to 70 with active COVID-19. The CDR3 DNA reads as TGTGCCAGAGAGAAAACGGTTCACAATGAGCAGTTCTTC. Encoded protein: CAREKTVHNEQFF.